The T cell receptor beta chain under discussion was sequenced for a study of metastatic and nonmetastatic thyroid tumors. As for the study in general: Repertoires from malignant and benign thyroid patients were compared across blood and tumor or nodule tissue.

Per the original methods: The study's classifier, a distant-metastasis tool for papillary thyroid cancer, was built using CDR3 differences across clinicopathological groups. TCRdb redid the clone calls on the PCR reads using MiXCR. For this entry, the V and J calls and clone size follow TCRdb and not the study's own pipeline. The data hold around 25,000 clones, with 13% observed a single time. Trimming took off 0 bases at V and 12 bases at J, with 11 bases between the two ends. CDR1 is KGHSH, CDR2 LQKENI, per germline. This CDR3 has 12 amino acids. No patient received treatment before thyroid surgery. This clone came up many times.

The source material was blood. The J gene is TRBJ1-2, the V gene TRBV18, with D unresolved. The receptor comes from a female donor with papillary thyroid cancer or a benign thyroid nodule (not recorded which). Some clones in this sample may be carry-over from other donors' samples. CDR3 nucleotides: TGTGCCAGCTCACCACCGGAGGACGGGGACACCTTC. Translated: CASSPPEDGDTF. Full variable domain (remainder filled in from reference TRBV18 and TRBJ1-2): NAGVMQNPRHLVRRRGQEARLRCSPMKGHSHVYWYRQLPEEGLKFMVYLQKENIIDESGMPKERFSAEFPKEGPSILRIQQVVRGDSAAYFCASSPPEDGDTFGSGTRLTVV.